Shown below are 8 T cell receptor beta chains from a single sample sequenced in a study of OX40 agonist ivuxolimab in advanced cancers. The data were produced by immunoSEQ multiplex PCR, yet TCRdb's version contains in-frame clones alone and is incomplete. The sample records about 64,000 clones, 70% to 90% being singletons. The material was CD4+ or CD8+ T cells sorted from blood, obtained in a trial of the OX40 agonist ivuxolimab. The receptors stem from an adult with an advanced solid tumor such as melanoma, head and neck, liver or kidney cancer.

J is TRBJ1-1 and V is TRBV5-1, with a tentative D call TRBD1 (6 bases). Germline CDR1 is SGHRS and CDR2 is YFSETQ. Trimming took off 4 bases at V and 4 bases at J, with 17 bases between the two ends. The CDR3 covers 15 residues. For the CDR3, the DNA is TGCGCCAGCAGCGCAGAGGGGGGGCGAAGCACTGAAGCTTTCTTT. Translation gives CASSAEGGRSTEAFF.

V gene TRBV9 combines with J gene TRBJ1-6; D gene unclear. In germline, CDR1 is SGDLS, CDR2 YYNGEE. The CDR3 sequence is 17 residues long. Trimming shortened V by 3 bases and J by 8 bases, and 21 bases separated the two germline ends. CDR3 residues: CASSAGPSSGGHSPLHF. CDR3 in DNA: TGTGCCAGCAGCGCAGGTCCTTCGTCTGGTGGACATTCACCCCTCCACTTT.

This clone was observed once. The chain is built from TRBV28 and TRBJ2-7; no clear D. The V and J ends lost 8 bases and 3 bases respectively, with 5 bases between them. CDR1 is MDHEN and CDR2 is SYDVKM in the germline V gene. The CDR3 sequence is 10 residues long. Here the CDR3 DNA reads TGTGCCAGCGGGAACTACGAGCAGTACTTC. Translation: CASGNYEQYF.

CDR3 in DNA: TGTGCCAGCAGTGAATTCTGGGACAGGGCCGCCTACGAGCAGTACTTC. It yields the protein CASSEFWDRAAYEQYF. The rearrangement uses TRBV6-1 and TRBJ2-7; 9 bases agree with TRBD1. The CDR3 is 16 residues long. CDR1 is MNHNS and CDR2 is SASEGT in the germline V gene. The ends lost 2 bases at V and 2 bases at J; junction bases unmatched: 7.

The rearrangement links TRBV30 to TRBJ2-3; D gene unclear. CDR3 length: 13 residues. Germline V gene data show CDR1 as GTSNPN and CDR2 as SVGIG (reference sequence). Trimming removed 2 bases from V and 4 bases from J, with 10 bases in between. The CDR3 loop reads CAWSLQRPDTQYF. The CDR3 DNA reads as TGTGCCTGGAGTCTTCAACGACCAGATACGCAGTATTTT.

The chain uses TRBV4-3 and TRBJ1-3, with a tentative D call TRBD1 (6 bases). Germline V gene data show CDR1 as LGHNA and CDR2 as YSLEER. The CDR3 is made up of 17 amino acids. V was cut by 0 bases and J by 6 bases, with 18 bases left in between. The CDR3 sequence: CASSQDPPAGAENTIYF. CDR3 in DNA: TGCGCCAGCAGCCAAGACCCTCCCGCGGGGGCTGAAAACACCATATATTTT.

This chain connects TRBV11-3 to TRBJ2-1; 7 nucleotides match TRBD2. CDR1 is SGHNT, CDR2 YENEEA, per germline. J lost 2 bases, V lost 0 bases, and 1 base had no gene match. This CDR3 has 15 residues. CDR3 sequence reads: CASSLDGTTYNEQFF. For the CDR3, the DNA is TGTGCCAGCAGCTTAGATGGGACTACCTACAATGAGCAGTTCTTC.

There are a few counts of this clone. V is TRBV4-1 and J is TRBJ2-2; D not certain. The CDR3 extends over 15 amino acids. CDR1 is MGHRA and CDR2 is YSYEKL in the germline V gene. The V end was cut by 3 bases, the J end by 4 bases, with 12 bases between. This chain's CDR3 is CASSHDDSATGELFF. The CDR3 coding sequence is TGCGCCAGCAGCCACGACGATTCTGCCACCGGGGAGCTGTTTTTT.